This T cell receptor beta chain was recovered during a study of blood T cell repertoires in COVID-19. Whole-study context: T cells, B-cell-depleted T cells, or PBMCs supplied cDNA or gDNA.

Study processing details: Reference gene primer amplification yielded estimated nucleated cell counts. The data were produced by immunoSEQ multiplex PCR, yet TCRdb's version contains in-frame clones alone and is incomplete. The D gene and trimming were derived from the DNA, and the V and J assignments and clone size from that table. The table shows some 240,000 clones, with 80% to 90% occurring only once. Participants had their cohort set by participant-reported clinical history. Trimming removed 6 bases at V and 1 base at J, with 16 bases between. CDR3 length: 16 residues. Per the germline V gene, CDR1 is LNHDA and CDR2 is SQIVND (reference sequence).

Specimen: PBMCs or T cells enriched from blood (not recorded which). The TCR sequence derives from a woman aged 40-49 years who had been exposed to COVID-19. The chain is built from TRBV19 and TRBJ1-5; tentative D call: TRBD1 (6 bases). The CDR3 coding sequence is TGTGCCAGTAGCATTCACAGGGCGCGAAGCAATCAGCCCCAGCATTTT. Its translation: CASSIHRARSNQPQHF.